Following are 15 T cell receptor beta chains from one sample sequenced in a study of CD8 T cells in Susac syndrome. The authors reverse transcribed about 0.5 to 1 ug RNA with random hexamers. TCRdb ran MiXCR on the immunoSEQ multiplex PCR reads and lists one entry per CDR3 protein. The sample contains some 95,000 distinct CDR3 sequences, 90% to 95% of which appear only once. The specimen sequenced was CD8+ T cells from PBMCs. The receptors come from a human donor in good health.

This rearrangement joins TRBV5-8 to TRBJ2-7, with a weak D call TRBD1 (6 bases). The CDR3 is 14 amino acids. The germline CDR1 and CDR2 sequences are SGHTS and YDEGEE. Trimming removed 4 bases at V and 4 bases at J, with 15 bases between. CDR3 loop: CASSHRTARYEQYF. CDR3 sequence (DNA): TGTGCCAGCAGCCACCGGACAGCGAGGTACGAGCAGTACTTC.

The V call is TRBV29-1, the J call TRBJ2-5; no clear D gene. Between the trimmed V and J ends, which lost 4 bases and 7 bases, there was a span of 10 bases. CDR3 length equals 11 residues. CDR1 is SQVTM, CDR2 ANQGSEA, per germline. CDR3 in DNA: TGCAGCGTTGGGGGTGACGGGACCCAGTACTTC. This translates into CSVGGDGTQYF.

The chain links TRBV13 to TRBJ2-1, with D perhaps matching TRBD1 (6 bases). Trimming removed 6 bases from V and 8 bases from J, with 20 bases in between. Germline-derived CDR1 and CDR2 are PRHDT and FYEKMQ (reference sequence). This CDR3 comprises 15 residues. The CDR3 reads CASRQTYRVEDEQFF. The CDR3, as DNA: TGTGCCAGCAGACAAACCTACAGGGTTGAGGATGAGCAGTTCTTC.

The chain combines TRBV28 with TRBJ1-5; the match to TRBD1 covers 8 bases. From germline, CDR1 is MDHEN and CDR2 SYDVKM. The CDR3 spans 14 residues. V dropped 10 bases and J dropped 1; count of bases not matched to a gene: 6. Here the CDR3 reads CATRGQGSNQPQHF. CDR3 nucleotides: TGTGCCACCCGCGGACAGGGAAGCAATCAGCCCCAGCATTTT.

CDR3 nucleotide sequence: TGTGCCAGCAGCTCCGACAGATCTAGCAATCAGCCCCAGCATTTT. It yields the protein CASSSDRSSNQPQHF. The gene calls are TRBV7-2 and TRBJ1-5; D perhaps matches TRBD1 (5 bases). Germline CDR1 is SGHTA and CDR2 is FQGNSA. Trimming stripped 4 bases from V and 0 bases from J, with 10 bases between. The CDR3 runs to 15 residues. The whole variable domain, remainder taken from reference TRBV7-2 and TRBJ1-5, is GAGVSQSPSNKVTEKGKDVELRCDPISGHTALYWYRQSLGQGLEFLIYFQGNSAPDKSGLPSDRFSAERTGGSVSTLTIQRTQQEDSAVYLCASSSDRSSNQPQHFGDGTRLSIL.

The chain combines TRBV4-1 with TRBJ1-6; D uncertain. V lost 2 bases to trimming and J lost 4 bases, with 18 bases between them. Germline assignment: CDR1 MGHRA and CDR2 YSYEKL. The CDR3 runs 18 residues. The CDR3 nucleotides are TGCGCCAGCAGCCAATTGACGGGGAACGCGGTATATAATTCACCCCTCCACTTT. Translated, it gives CASSQLTGNAVYNSPLHF.

The J gene is TRBJ2-5, the V gene TRBV9; D is perhaps TRBD1 or TRBD2 (6 bases each). CDR1 and CDR2 (germline): SGDLS, YYNGEE. CDR3 size: 14 residues. Trimming shortened V by 0 bases and J by 3 bases, and 9 bases separated the two germline ends. CDR3 in DNA: TGTGCCAGCAGCGTAGCCGGGGGCGAAGAGACCCAGTACTTC. As protein: CASSVAGGEETQYF.

The chain has TRBV29-1 and TRBJ2-5; 8 nucleotides match TRBD1. J lost 5 bases, V lost 0 bases, and 8 bases had no gene match. CDR3 length: 15 amino acids. Germline V gene data show CDR1 as SQVTM and CDR2 as ANQGSEA. Here the CDR3 DNA reads TGCAGCGTTGAAGATCTTGGCAGGGGGCGGGAGACCCAGTACTTC. Translated, it gives CSVEDLGRGRETQYF.

The rearrangement links TRBV30 to TRBJ1-1, with D unclear. The CDR3 contains 11 residues. V was pared by 5 bases and J by 5 bases, with 9 bases between. The V gene's germline CDR1 is GTSNPN and CDR2 SVGIG (reference sequence). CDR3 protein: CAWGLGTEAFF. The CDR3 DNA sequence: TGTGCCTGGGGCTTGGGGACTGAAGCTTTCTTT.

The chain uses TRBV7-8 and TRBJ2-7; D is ambiguous. Germline V gives CDR1 SGHVS, CDR2 FQNEAQ. Trimming removed 5 bases at V and 4 bases at J, with 12 bases between. The CDR3 has 13 residues. The CDR3 region is CASSETKGYEQYF. In DNA, the CDR3 is TGTGCCAGCAGCGAGACCAAGGGTTACGAGCAGTACTTC.

This rearrangement joins TRBV4-1 to TRBJ1-2; a possible D gene is TRBD1 (5 bases). This CDR3 has 15 residues. The germline V gene has CDR1 MGHRA and CDR2 YSYEKL. Between the trimmed V and J ends, which lost 5 bases and 0 bases, there was a span of 13 bases. The CDR3 loop is CASSSGAGANYGYTF. CDR3 DNA: TGCGCCAGCAGCAGCGGTGCGGGGGCTAACTATGGCTACACCTTC.

V gene TRBV7-9 combines with J gene TRBJ2-7, with D perhaps matching TRBD1 or TRBD2 (7 bases each). V gave up 3 bases and J gave up 3 bases, with 15 bases separating them. This CDR3 has 15 residues. Germline loops: CDR1 SEHNR, CDR2 FQNEAQ (reference sequence). In nucleotides, the CDR3 is TGTGCCAGCAGCTTCCTCAGGGGGGGTTTCTACGAGCAGTACTTC. It codes for CASSFLRGGFYEQYF.

This chain joins TRBV4-1 and TRBJ2-7, with 7 bases fitting TRBD2. Germline lookup yields CDR1 MGHRA and CDR2 YSYEKL. J was trimmed by 1 base and V by 0 bases; bases with no gene match: 9. The CDR3 has 17 amino acids. CDR3 in amino acids: CASSQEPPPRGSYEQYF. CDR3 nucleotides: TGCGCCAGCAGCCAAGAGCCCCCTCCGCGGGGGTCCTACGAGCAGTACTTC.

The rearrangement uses TRBV29-1 and TRBJ1-2; TRBD1 aligns across 9 bases. Germline CDR1 and CDR2: SQVTM and ANQGSEA. The V gene end was trimmed by 2 bases and the J gene end by 3 bases; junction bases not matched to a gene: 4. The CDR3 runs 14 residues. CDR3 region: CSVEPGQGDYGYTF. The CDR3 nucleotides read TGCAGCGTTGAACCGGGACAGGGCGACTATGGCTACACCTTC.

The CDR3 here is CASSYGRDEAFF. The DNA for the CDR3 is TGTGCCAGCAGTTACGGGAGGGATGAAGCTTTCTTT. V is TRBV6-2 or TRBV6-3 and J is TRBJ1-1; D is unclear. The CDR3 is made up of 12 amino acids. CDR1 and CDR2 (germline): MNHEY, SVGEGT. Trimming left V 2 bases short and J 7 bases short, with 8 bases between.